The present T cell receptor beta chain was sequenced within a study of T cells in Graves' hyperthyroidism and ophthalmopathy (dated by TCRdb to about 2019). About the study as a whole: Peripheral blood was collected at initial diagnosis, before any treatment. TCR V-J signatures able to tell the groups apart were searched for in a discovery cohort of some 100 patients, of whom under 45 had Graves' ophthalmopathy and around 56 had stable Graves' hyperthyroidism. An independent validation cohort of fewer than 20 hyperthyroidism patients and about 15 patients who later progressed to ophthalmopathy tested prospective prediction of ophthalmopathy. The 100 or so discovery patients were randomly divided into training and test sets at a 7:3 ratio. In more than five Graves' hyperthyroidism patients, the study also compared T-cell repertoires from thyroid tissue with T-cell repertoires from blood. After sampling, hyperthyroidism patients received methimazole starting at 30 mg daily, and ophthalmopathy patients received high-dose intravenous methylprednisolone. TCR Vbeta CDR3 sequencing of 135 peripheral blood samples (43 ophthalmopathy, 75 to 85 hyperthyroidism and roughly 17 progressor patients) is reported in the paper.

Trimming leaves V shorter by 3 bases and J shorter by 3 bases, with the junction holding 6 bases beyond the gene matches. From the germline V gene, CDR1 is KGHDR and CDR2 is SFDVKD. Its CDR3 holds 15 amino acids, cysteine through phenylalanine. Only CDR3 DNA remains: 45 bases, in frame from the first base. Broader findings and caveats from the paper: Blood samples also contained most of the expanded thyroid clonotypes (frequency above 0.001), which suggests that blood repertoires may reflect thyroid immune responses. During validation, the model predicted progression to ophthalmopathy a median of approximately 7 months ahead of onset, with more than 55% sensitivity and around 73% specificity. In cross-validation, a model built on a 13 V-J signature told ophthalmopathy apart from stable hyperthyroidism with approximately 90% sensitivity and 81% to 82% specificity, and in testing the same model reached 80%/75%. Sample size was not statistically predetermined, and blinding of investigators to group allocation was not performed.

The TCR beta CDR3 regions were amplified from RNA transcripts. The first round of RT-PCR for the TCR CDR3 was performed with the HTBI primer set and the Qiagen OneStep RT-PCR kit. Libraries were constructed in a second round of multiplex PCR, after which size selection and purification were carried out. Paired-end sequencing of the libraries was performed with 100 bp reads on an Illumina HiSeq2000. The study's own analysis went as follows. Raw data were processed with SOAPnuke, discarding reads with adapters, uncalled bases, mean Phred below 15, or no exact constant-primer or identifier match. High-quality paired reads were merged with COPE v1.2.5, and unique nucleotide sequences were defined as clonotypes. MiTCR v1.1 was used to align the clonotypes against IMGT TRBV, TRBD and TRBJ reference segments. The analysis included only V-J combinations with a frequency above 0.0001, which together covered roughly 99% of the repertoires. The TCS score was defined as F50 (clonal expansion) divided by E x V (chaos), with BLOSUM62-based TCRdist calculated between CDR3 peptides within each V-J. Welch's t-statistics and random forest reduced fewer than 600 V-J features to roughly 13, which were used in a naive Bayes classifier (R e1071). Using fastp at Q25 and MiXCR, TCRdb reprocessed the public reads and kept productive beta chains. Records with the same CDR3 protein are collapsed into one entry carrying the most frequent genes and DNA. These V and J calls rely on TCRdb rather than the paper's analysis. The sample table shows about 380,000 distinct CDR3 sequences, and approximately 15% are seen once. In total, the top ten clones hold approximately 10% of the sample.

A remark on this clonotype: The target of this receptor is not known. Nothing much larger sits one base from this clone, and base qualities are not available.

Stable Graves' hyperthyroidism was defined as the absence of progression to ophthalmopathy over 18 months of follow-up. Hyperthyroidism patients were newly diagnosed, had a disease duration of under 2 months, and were aged 18 to 65 years. Patients with uncontrolled infections, other autoimmune diseases, pregnancy or lactation were excluded. Diagnoses were based on clinical symptoms, serum thyroxine and TRAb, thyroid ultrasound and orbital computed tomography. Ficoll-Paque density gradient centrifugation was used to isolate PBMCs from 9.5 to 10 ml of fresh peripheral blood. Trizol reagent was used to extract total RNA, and RNA quality was then checked on an Agilent 2100 Bioanalyzer.

The receptor was derived from a woman aged 60-75 years with Graves' hyperthyroidism. The chain is assembled from TRBV24-1 and TRBJ2-7, and 8 junctional nucleotides match TRBD1. The sequenced sample was blood. The DNA sequence follows: TGTGCCACCAGTGATCCGGGACAGGACGACTACGAGCAGTACTTC. It translates to CATSDPGQDDYEQYF.